The 13 T cell receptor beta chains presented below share a single source sample, sequenced in a study of cytomegalovirus exposure and HLA in healthy donors. The PCR employed 60 Vbeta primers together with 13 Jbeta primers. Assay: immunoSEQ multiplex PCR; the TCRdb copy retains only in-frame clones and omits some. The sample gives about 170,000 clones, roughly 71% of which show up once; approximately 3% is in the top ten. The specimen sequenced was PBMCs. Receptors were obtained from a woman in her 50s in good health and CMV-seropositive.

The chain couples TRBV2 to TRBJ2-1; TRBD1 is a possible D gene (6 bases). Looked up from germline, CDR1 is SNHLY and CDR2 is FYNNEI. With 4 bases removed from V and 7 bases from J, the gap between germline ends came to 20 bases. The CDR3 runs to 16 residues. CDR3 residues: CASSVRVGPQGNEQFF. CDR3 in DNA: TGTGCCAGCAGTGTCAGGGTAGGGCCCCAGGGGAATGAGCAGTTCTTC.

This chain uses TRBV5-1 with TRBJ2-3; 16 bases match TRBD2. Per germline, CDR1 SGHRS and CDR2 YFSETQ. This CDR3 has 16 residues. The V gene end was trimmed by 2 bases and the J gene end by 6 bases; junction bases not matched to a gene: 3. The CDR3 nucleotides are TGCGCCAGCAGCTTAGGGACTAGCGGGGGGGCCGATACGCAGTATTTT. This gives the protein CASSLGTSGGADTQYF.

The genes are TRBV6-1 and TRBJ1-2, with 7 bases fitting TRBD1. V shed 2 bases, J shed 5 bases, and the junction held 2 bases outside the gene matches. Germline lookup yields CDR1 MNHNS and CDR2 SASEGT. The CDR3 is 13 residues long. DNA of the CDR3: TGTGCCAGCAGTGAAAACAGGGGTTATGGCTACACCTTC. The encoded protein is CASSENRGYGYTF.

This chain joins TRBV19 and TRBJ1-5; D unclear. CDR3 length: 13 amino acids. Trimming took 5 bases from V and 6 from J, leaving 11 bases between them. Germline loops: CDR1 LNHDA, CDR2 SQIVND (reference sequence). This CDR3 reads CASSYEIAQPQHF. The DNA for the CDR3 is TGTGCCAGTAGTTACGAGATTGCTCAGCCCCAGCATTTT.

The sample holds a few counts of this clone. V and J are TRBV7-7 and TRBJ2-2; possibly TRBD2 for D (6 bases). Germline CDR1 is SSHAT and CDR2 is FNYEAQ (reference sequence). V gave up 5 bases and J gave up 6 bases, with 16 bases separating them. The CDR3 length is 15 residues. CDR3 coding DNA: TGTGCCAGCAGCCCCGACCCGGGGGAGTCCGGGGAGCTGTTTTTT. It codes for CASSPDPGESGELFF.

The chain combines TRBV7-7 with TRBJ2-2; D perhaps matches TRBD1 (7 bases). The ends were cut back, 5 bases at V and 4 bases at J, with 11 bases in the middle. Germline lookup yields CDR1 SSHAT and CDR2 FNYEAQ (reference sequence). The CDR3 spans 14 residues. CDR3 in amino acids: CASSRQGGTGELFF. The CDR3 DNA follows: TGTGCCAGCAGCCGCCAGGGGGGCACCGGGGAGCTGTTTTTT. Based on the CDR3 plus reference TRBV7-7 and TRBJ2-2, the full variable domain is GAGVSQSPRYKVTKRGQDVTLRCDPISSHATLYWYQQALGQGPEFLTYFNYEAQPDKSGLPSDRFSAERPEGSISTLTIQRTEQRDSAMYRCASSRQGGTGELFFGEGSRLTVL.

This clone appeared a few times. This chain uses TRBV5-1 with TRBJ1-1; 9 bases are a match to TRBD1. The germline gives CDR1 SGHRS, CDR2 YFSETQ. The CDR3 is 14 residues long. The J segment lost 5 bases and the V segment lost 4 bases, leaving 6 bases of the junction unmatched. CDR3 protein: CASSGTGPGTEAFF. The CDR3 DNA sequence: TGCGCCAGCAGCGGGACAGGGCCTGGAACTGAAGCTTTCTTT. Looking up the rest from reference TRBV5-1 and TRBJ1-1 gives the full variable domain: KAGVTQTPRYLIKTRGQQVTLSCSPISGHRSVSWYQQTPGQGLQFLFEYFSETQRNKGNFPGRFSGRQFSNSRSEMNVSTLELGDSALYLCASSGTGPGTEAFFGQGTRLTVV.

This clone has just a few counts. The V gene is TRBV5-6, the J gene TRBJ1-1; possibly TRBD1 for D (6 bases). The CDR3 extends over 12 amino acids. The ends were cut back, 1 base at V and 8 bases at J, with 9 bases in the middle. Germline CDR1 and CDR2: SGHDT and YYEEEE. The CDR3 DNA reads as TGTGCCAGCAGCTTGTGGGGGGGCGAAGCTTTCTTT. Amino acid sequence: CASSLWGGEAFF.

The table lists this clone with a few counts. The V gene is TRBV5-4, the J gene TRBJ1-5, with a weak D call TRBD1 (5 bases). Germline CDR1 and CDR2: SGHNT and YYREEE (reference sequence). V lost 3 bases and J 2 bases, leaving 24 bases between the germline ends. The length of the CDR3 is 19 residues. CDR3 DNA: TGTGCCAGCAGCTCCCAAAAACTACGACAGATCGTGGGCAATCAGCCCCAGCATTTT. Protein product: CASSSQKLRQIVGNQPQHF.

This clone was seen a few times. Additional DNA sequences in this sample encode the identical CDR3. The gene calls are TRBV6-1 and TRBJ1-1; D possibly corresponds to TRBD1 (5 bases). Germline values: CDR1 MNHNS, CDR2 SASEGT. The CDR3 totals 12 residues. V lost 10 bases and J 5 bases, leaving 14 bases between the germline ends. The CDR3: CATDRRGTEAFF. The CDR3 DNA reads as TGTGCCACCGATAGAAGGGGAACTGAAGCTTTCTTT.

This clone was seen a handful of times. The chain uses TRBV6-5 and TRBJ1-6; 8 nucleotides line up with TRBD1. CDR1 and CDR2 from the germline V gene are MNHEY and SVGAGI. Trimming cost V 3 bases and J 8 bases; bases outside gene matches: 6. The CDR3 covers 15 residues. CDR3 sequence (DNA): TGTGCCAGCAGTTATTCCGGGACAGGCGATTCACCCCTCCACTTT. As protein: CASSYSGTGDSPLHF.

This chain connects TRBV2 to TRBJ1-1; D is unclear. Per the germline V gene, CDR1 is SNHLY and CDR2 is FYNNEI. This CDR3 is 15 amino acids long. Trimming removed 3 bases at V and 1 base at J, with 12 bases between. The CDR3 is CASSEEGSGNTEAFF. The CDR3 coding sequence is TGTGCCAGCAGTGAGGAGGGATCCGGGAACACTGAAGCTTTCTTT.

This sequence joins TRBV6-1 and TRBJ2-3; TRBD2 might be the D (7 bases). The CDR3 sequence is 17 residues long. V was pared by 3 bases and J by 1 base, with 17 bases between. The germline gives CDR1 MNHNS, CDR2 SASEGT. CDR3 loop: CASSDKRGGGGTDTQYF. DNA of the CDR3: TGTGCCAGCAGTGATAAAAGAGGGGGGGGAGGCACAGATACGCAGTATTTT.